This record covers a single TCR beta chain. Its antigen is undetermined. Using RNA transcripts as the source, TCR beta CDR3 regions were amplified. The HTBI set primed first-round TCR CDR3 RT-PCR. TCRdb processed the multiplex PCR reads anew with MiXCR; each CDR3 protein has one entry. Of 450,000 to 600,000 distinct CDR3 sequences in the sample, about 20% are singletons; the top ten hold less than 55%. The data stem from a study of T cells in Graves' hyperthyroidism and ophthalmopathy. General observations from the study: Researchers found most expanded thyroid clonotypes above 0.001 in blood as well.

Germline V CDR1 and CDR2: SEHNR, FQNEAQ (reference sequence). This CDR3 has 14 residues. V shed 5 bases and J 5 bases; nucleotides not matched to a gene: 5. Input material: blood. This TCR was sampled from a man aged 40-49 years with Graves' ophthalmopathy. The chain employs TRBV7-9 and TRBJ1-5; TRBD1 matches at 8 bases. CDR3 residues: CASSAPGGDQPQHF. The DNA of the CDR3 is TGTGCCAGCAGCGCCCCAGGGGGCGATCAGCCCCAGCATTTT.